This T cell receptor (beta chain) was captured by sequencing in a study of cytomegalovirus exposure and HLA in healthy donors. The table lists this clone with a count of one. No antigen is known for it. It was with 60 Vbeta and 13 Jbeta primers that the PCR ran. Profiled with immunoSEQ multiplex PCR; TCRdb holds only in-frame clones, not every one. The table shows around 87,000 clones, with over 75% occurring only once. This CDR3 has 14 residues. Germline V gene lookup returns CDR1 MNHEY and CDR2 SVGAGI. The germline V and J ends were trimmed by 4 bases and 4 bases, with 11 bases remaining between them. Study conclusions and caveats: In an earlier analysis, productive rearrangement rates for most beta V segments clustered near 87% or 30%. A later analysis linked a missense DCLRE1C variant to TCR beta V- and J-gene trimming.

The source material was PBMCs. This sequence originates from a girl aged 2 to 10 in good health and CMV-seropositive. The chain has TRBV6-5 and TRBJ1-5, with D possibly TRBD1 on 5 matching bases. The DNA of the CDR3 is TGTGCCAGCAGTTTGGGGGGACGAAATCAGCCCCAGCATTTT. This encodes CASSLGGRNQPQHF.